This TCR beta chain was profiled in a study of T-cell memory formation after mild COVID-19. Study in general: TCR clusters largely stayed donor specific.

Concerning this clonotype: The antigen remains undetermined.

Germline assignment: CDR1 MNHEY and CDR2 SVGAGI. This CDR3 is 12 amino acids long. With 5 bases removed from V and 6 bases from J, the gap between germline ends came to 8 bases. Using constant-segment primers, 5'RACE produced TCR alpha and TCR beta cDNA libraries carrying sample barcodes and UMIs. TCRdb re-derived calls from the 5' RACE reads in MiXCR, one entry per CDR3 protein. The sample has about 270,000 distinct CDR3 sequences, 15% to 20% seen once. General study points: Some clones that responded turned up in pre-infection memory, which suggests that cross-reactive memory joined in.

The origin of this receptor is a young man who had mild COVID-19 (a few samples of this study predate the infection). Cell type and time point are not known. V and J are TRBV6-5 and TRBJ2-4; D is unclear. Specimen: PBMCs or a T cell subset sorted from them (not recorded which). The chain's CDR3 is CASSSKGNIQYF. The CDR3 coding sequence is TGTGCCAGCAGTAGTAAGGGAAACATTCAGTACTTC.